These T cell receptor beta chains were read from a single sample in a study of cytomegalovirus exposure and HLA in healthy donors. Repertoires were generated with immunoSEQ multiplex PCR, while TCRdb's copy carries only in-frame clones and drops some. The data include 60,000 to 75,000 clones; the top ten clones carry approximately 3.6%. Sequenced material: PBMCs. Receptors originate from a female donor in good health and CMV-seropositive. The CDR3 runs from the conserved cysteine through the conserved F or W. Fields, in order: D gene, V gene, J gene, CDR3 protein, CDR3 DNA. A D gene is named only where the DNA matches it firmly.

TRBD1	TRBV19	TRBJ2-7	CASKASGQGAYEQYF	TGTGCCAGTAAGGCCTCAGGACAGGGGGCCTACGAGCAGTACTTC
-	TRBV28	TRBJ1-6	CASSFGAGSGGSPLHF	TGTGCCAGCAGTTTTGGAGCGGGGAGTGGAGGTTCACCCCTCCACTTT
-	TRBV7-9	TRBJ1-2	CASSLDRSNYGYTF	TGTGCCAGCAGCTTAGACAGATCTAACTATGGCTACACCTTC
-	TRBV6-5	TRBJ2-2	CASSYSNQYTGELFF	TGTGCCAGCAGTTACTCGAATCAGTACACCGGGGAGCTGTTTTTT
-	TRBV13	TRBJ1-2	CASSLGTESGYTF	TGTGCCAGCAGCTTAGGGACAGAAAGTGGCTACACCTTC
-	TRBV11-2	TRBJ2-5	CASSLVPRGKTQYF	TGTGCCAGCAGCTTAGTTCCTAGGGGGAAGACCCAGTACTTC
TRBD1	TRBV4-3	TRBJ2-7	CASSQEPRGRNEQYF	TGCGCCAGCAGCCAAGAGCCCAGGGGGCGAAACGAGCAGTACTTC
-	TRBV4-1	TRBJ2-7	CASSQTGQTPSYEQYF	TGCGCCAGCAGCCAAACCGGACAGACCCCCTCCTACGAGCAGTACTTC
-	TRBV7-9	TRBJ2-5	CASSFGRASAGTQYF	TGTGCCAGCAGCTTCGGCCGGGCCTCCGCGGGGACCCAGTACTTC
-	TRBV5-1	TRBJ2-1	CASSLDREKPYNEQFF	TGCGCCAGCAGCTTGGACAGGGAAAAGCCCTACAATGAGCAGTTCTTC
-	TRBV27	TRBJ1-2	CASRDGGDYGYTF	TGTGCCAGCAGGGACGGGGGAGACTATGGCTACACCTTC
-	TRBV28	TRBJ1-5	CASRDRGAGDNQPQHF	TGTGCCAGCAGAGATCGTGGGGCAGGGGACAATCAGCCCCAGCATTTT
TRBD2	TRBV2	TRBJ2-4	CASSQILGLAASENIQYF	TGTGCCAGCAGTCAGATATTAGGACTAGCGGCCTCCGAAAACATTCAGTACTTC
TRBD1	TRBV28	TRBJ1-2	CASSYTGQGSHGYTF	TGTGCCAGCAGTTATACTGGACAGGGATCCCATGGCTACACCTTC
TRBD1	TRBV29-1	TRBJ1-1	CSATGEAFF	TGCAGCGCGACAGGGGAAGCTTTCTTT
TRBD1	TRBV6-5	TRBJ1-1	CASRSGQGTTEAFF	TGTGCCAGCAGGTCAGGACAGGGTACCACTGAAGCTTTCTTT
TRBD2	TRBV7-2	TRBJ2-7	CASSLVAGDYEQYF	TGTGCCAGCAGCTTAGTAGCGGGGGACTACGAGCAGTACTTC
TRBD2	TRBV4-2	TRBJ2-1	CASSQSSGTDWWTNEQFF	TGTGCCAGCAGCCAATCTAGCGGGACGGACTGGTGGACTAATGAGCAGTTCTTC
TRBD2	TRBV18	TRBJ2-7	CASSPLYTAGAPNEQYF	TGTGCCAGCTCACCTTTATATACAGCGGGGGCTCCCAACGAGCAGTACTTC
TRBD1	TRBV18	TRBJ2-7	CASSPRQGTPTVYEQYF	TGTGCCAGCTCACCGAGACAGGGGACCCCAACCGTATACGAGCAGTACTTC
-	TRBV6-1	TRBJ2-7	CASSWGFGQPNEQYF	TGTGCCAGCAGTTGGGGGTTCGGACAGCCTAACGAGCAGTACTTC
-	TRBV5-4	TRBJ2-3	CASSLAGLPSTDTQYF	TGTGCCAGCAGCTTGGCCGGTCTTCCTAGCACAGATACGCAGTATTTT
-	TRBV5-1	TRBJ2-2	CASSLDLAATPGELFF	TGCGCCAGCAGCTTGGACCTAGCAGCAACACCGGGGGAGCTGTTTTTT
TRBD2	TRBV5-1	TRBJ2-7	CASSLALGSGRLEQYF	TGCGCCAGCAGCTTGGCTTTGGGTAGCGGGAGACTCGAGCAGTACTTC
TRBD2	TRBV18	TRBJ2-1	CASSPGLAGGSDEQFF	TGTGCCAGCTCACCGGGACTAGCGGGGGGCAGCGATGAGCAGTTCTTC
-	TRBV10-1	TRBJ2-2	CASSDPAGELFF	TGCGCCAGCAGTGATCCCGCCGGGGAGCTGTTTTTT
-	TRBV2	TRBJ1-6	CAVRLENVQRNSPLHF	TGTGCCGTTCGGTTAGAGAACGTACAGAGAAATTCACCCCTCCACTTT
-	TRBV5-1	TRBJ1-2	CASSLGTNYGYTF	TGCGCCAGCAGTCTCGGGACAAACTATGGCTACACCTTC
-	TRBV7-9	TRBJ1-1	CASSLDLGSTEAFF	TGTGCCAGCAGCTTAGATTTGGGGAGCACTGAAGCTTTCTTT
TRBD1	TRBV10-3	TRBJ1-5	CAISEGIDRGGQPQHF	TGTGCCATCAGTGAGGGCATCGACAGGGGAGGGCAGCCCCAGCATTTT
TRBD1	TRBV6-5	TRBJ1-4	CASSRDRGELFF	TGTGCCAGCAGCCGGGACAGGGGGGAACTGTTTTTT
TRBD1	TRBV11-3	TRBJ1-6	CASSPGTGIGNSPLHF	TGTGCCAGCAGCCCTGGGACAGGGATCGGTAATTCACCCCTCCACTTT
TRBD1	TRBV5-6	TRBJ2-1	CASSLPTGSVNEQFF	TGTGCCAGCAGCCTACCGACAGGGTCCGTCAATGAGCAGTTCTTC
-	TRBV9	TRBJ1-1	CASSVGGVGSTEAFF	TGTGCCAGCAGCGTAGGTGGGGTCGGGAGCACTGAAGCTTTCTTT
TRBD1	TRBV2	TRBJ2-3	CASSTDRGRPDTQYF	TGTGCCAGCAGTACCGACAGGGGGCGCCCAGATACGCAGTATTTT
TRBD1	TRBV29-1	TRBJ2-3	CSVETGYLIAGDTQYF	TGCAGCGTCGAGACAGGGTACTTGATTGCGGGAGATACGCAGTATTTT
TRBD2	TRBV7-9	TRBJ2-2	CASSSRRSSGRPAGELFF	TGTGCCAGCAGCTCACGGCGGTCTAGCGGGAGGCCGGCCGGGGAGCTGTTTTTT
TRBD1	TRBV7-9	TRBJ1-2	CASSLRRQGGYGYTF	TGTGCCAGCAGCTTAAGACGACAGGGTGGATATGGCTACACCTTC
-	TRBV19	TRBJ2-2	CASNPGSPGELFF	TGTGCCAGTAATCCGGGGTCCCCCGGGGAGCTGTTTTTT
-	TRBV6-6	TRBJ2-7	CASKGGGAVYEQYF	TGTGCCAGCAAGGGAGGGGGGGCCGTCTACGAGCAGTACTTC
TRBD2	TRBV4-3	TRBJ2-3	CASSQDTIAGTQYF	TGCGCCAGCAGCCAAGATACAATAGCGGGTACGCAGTATTTT
TRBD2	TRBV6-6	TRBJ2-7	CASSYDAGGPYEQYF	TGTGCCAGCAGTTATGATGCGGGAGGGCCCTACGAGCAGTACTTC
-	TRBV28	TRBJ2-7	CASSKNLYEQYF	TGTGCCAGCAGCAAGAACCTATACGAGCAGTACTTC
-	TRBV18	TRBJ2-1	CASSSGRGSDNEQFF	TGTGCCAGCTCAAGCGGTCGTGGGTCCGACAATGAGCAGTTCTTC
TRBD1	TRBV28	TRBJ2-4	CASSATGVVAKNIQYF	TGTGCCAGCAGTGCTACAGGGGTGGTAGCCAAAAACATTCAGTACTTC
-	TRBV19	TRBJ1-5	CASSFSGDQPQHF	TGTGCCAGTAGTTTTAGCGGGGATCAGCCCCAGCATTTT
TRBD1	TRBV12-5	TRBJ1-1	CASGSEGQANTEAFF	TGTGCTAGTGGTTCCGAGGGACAGGCCAACACTGAAGCTTTCTTT
-	TRBV6-5	TRBJ2-4	CASRPTGPLGNIQYF	TGTGCCAGCAGGCCGACAGGACCACTCGGAAACATTCAGTACTTC
-	TRBV11-3	TRBJ2-7	CASPPGARGYEQYF	TGTGCCAGCCCCCCAGGGGCGCGTGGTTACGAGCAGTACTTC
-	TRBV29-1	TRBJ1-2	CSVEGNSYGYTF	TGCAGCGTCGAGGGCAACAGCTATGGCTACACCTTC
TRBD2	TRBV4-1	TRBJ2-3	CASSQVVLAGDTDTQYF	TGCGCCAGCAGCCAAGTGGTCCTAGCGGGGGACACAGATACGCAGTATTTT
-	TRBV6-1	TRBJ2-2	CASNPGGTGELFF	TGTGCCAGCAATCCGGGCGGGACCGGGGAGCTGTTTTTT
-	TRBV7-8	TRBJ1-1	CASSQTEINTEAFF	TGTGCCAGCAGCCAGACAGAAATAAACACTGAAGCTTTCTTT
TRBD1	TRBV6-5	TRBJ1-2	CASSYSGTVQGYTF	TGTGCCAGCAGTTACTCAGGGACAGTGCAAGGCTACACCTTC
-	TRBV29-1	TRBJ1-1	CSGRFSAEAFF	TGCAGCGGGAGATTCTCCGCTGAAGCTTTCTTT
-	TRBV13	TRBJ2-7	CASSSGLGLTNREQYF	TGTGCCAGCAGTTCGGGGCTGGGACTTACGAATAGAGAGCAGTACTTC
-	TRBV29-1	TRBJ1-3	CSVVQSSGNTIYF	TGCAGCGTTGTACAGAGCTCTGGAAACACCATATATTTT
-	TRBV6-5	TRBJ1-1	CASSYSTGPATEAFF	TGTGCCAGCAGTTACTCCACAGGGCCGGCCACTGAAGCTTTCTTT
-	TRBV10-3	TRBJ1-2	CAISENFQGYGYTF	TGTGCCATCAGTGAGAATTTCCAGGGATACGGCTACACCTTC
-	TRBV7-2	TRBJ2-7	CASSLLGGYYEQYF	TGTGCCAGCAGCTTACTGGGGGGATACTACGAGCAGTACTTC